This passage covers 11 T cell receptor beta chains from one sample sequenced in a study of siplizumab effects on memory and regulatory T cells. Measured with immunoSEQ multiplex PCR; TCRdb has only the in-frame clones, and not every one. The sample gives about 80,000 clones, about 95% of which show up once; about 18% is in the top ten. Sequences were obtained from CD8+ T cells sorted from blood. The receptor source for this set is a human donor in good health.

The chain couples TRBV6-5 to TRBJ2-7; tentative D call: TRBD2 (7 bases). The CDR3 runs 13 residues. Trimming left V 7 bases short and J 4 bases short, with 14 bases between. CDR1 and CDR2 (germline): MNHEY, SVGAGI. DNA for the CDR3: TGTGCCAGCATAGGGGGGGGTCTTTACGAGCAGTACTTC. This encodes CASIGGGLYEQYF.

The chain links TRBV13 to TRBJ1-1; maybe TRBD1 (5 bases). CDR1 and CDR2 (germline): PRHDT, FYEKMQ (reference sequence). The CDR3 totals 13 residues. V gave up 1 base and J gave up 6 bases, with 9 bases separating them. CDR3 protein: CASSLAGSPEAFF. CDR3 nucleotides: TGTGCCAGCAGCTTAGCAGGGTCCCCTGAAGCTTTCTTT.

The gene calls are TRBV29-1 and TRBJ1-1; no clear D gene. The germline V gene has CDR1 SQVTM and CDR2 ANQGSEA. The V gene lost 1 base and the J gene lost 0 bases, with 15 bases spanning the gap. The CDR3 loop spans 16 amino acids. CDR3 sequence reads: CSVEGGNSNLNTEAFF. The CDR3 DNA reads TGCAGCGTTGAAGGAGGTAACAGCAACTTGAACACTGAAGCTTTCTTT.

The chain combines TRBV15 with TRBJ1-1, with TRBD1 matching over 7 bases. The trim removed 3 bases at V and 5 bases at J, leaving 6 bases unmatched. This CDR3 spans 14 amino acids. CDR1 and CDR2 (germline): LNHNV, YYDKDF (reference sequence). The DNA for the CDR3 is TGTGCCACCAGCAGGGGAGGGGGCAAGACTGAAGCTTTCTTT. It encodes CATSRGGGKTEAFF.

V is TRBV6-5 and J is TRBJ2-7, with D hard to call. The CDR3 totals 14 residues. V lost 0 bases and J 3 bases, leaving 9 bases between the germline ends. Germline V gene data show CDR1 as MNHEY and CDR2 as SVGAGI. CDR3 nucleotides: TGTGCCAGCAGTTACTCGAATAGTATCTACGAGCAGTACTTC. This codes for CASSYSNSIYEQYF.

V gene TRBV6-6 combines with J gene TRBJ2-2; D gene ambiguous. Trimming took 7 bases from V and 5 from J, leaving 11 bases between them. The CDR3 spans 13 residues. Germline V gene lookup returns CDR1 MNHNY and CDR2 SVGAGI (reference sequence). The CDR3 bases are TGTGCCAGCAACACAGATCAAACCGGGGAGCTGTTTTTT. It is translated as CASNTDQTGELFF.

The chain has TRBV9 and TRBJ2-3, with TRBD1 matching 9 bases. The CDR3 spans 15 residues. Germline assignment: CDR1 SGDLS and CDR2 YYNGEE. V lost 4 bases and J lost 1; bases outside the gene matches: 4. The CDR3 DNA reads TGTGCCAGCAGCTCACAGGGGGCGGGCACAGATACGCAGTATTTT. Its protein product is CASSSQGAGTDTQYF.

CDR3: CASLADNNEQFF. CDR3 in DNA: TGTGCCAGTCTAGCGGATAACAATGAGCAGTTCTTC. The rearrangement joins TRBV6-5 to TRBJ2-1; TRBD2 agrees at 7 bases. The CDR3 is made up of 12 amino acids. From germline, CDR1 is MNHEY and CDR2 SVGAGI. V lost 9 bases to trimming and J lost 5 bases; unmatched junction nucleotides: 4.

This chain joins TRBV6-6 and TRBJ2-6, with D perhaps TRBD1 or TRBD2 (7 bases each). The CDR3 covers 16 residues. Germline V lookup: CDR1 MNHNY, CDR2 SVGAGI (reference sequence). V was shortened by 7 bases and J by 3 bases, with 16 bases between the two germline ends. The CDR3 DNA follows: TGTGCCAGCATCCCTACAGGGGAGGGTGGGGCCAACGTCCTGACTTTC. Its translation: CASIPTGEGGANVLTF.

The rearrangement uses TRBV9 and TRBJ2-1; TRBD2 aligns across 14 bases. The J segment lost 8 bases and the V segment lost 4 bases, leaving 17 bases of the junction unmatched. This CDR3 contains 19 residues. The germline CDR1 and CDR2 sequences are SGDLS and YYNGEE. This CDR3 is CASSSPPAGTSGRGDEQFF. The DNA for the CDR3 is TGTGCCAGCAGCTCTCCCCCGGCCGGGACTAGCGGGAGAGGCGATGAGCAGTTCTTC.

This chain links TRBV27 with TRBJ1-2; 7 positions agree with TRBD1. CDR1 MNHEY and CDR2 SMNVEV come from the germline V gene (reference sequence). Unmatched junction bases numbered 8, after V lost 3 bases and J lost 1 base. This CDR3 spans 16 amino acids. CDR3 coding DNA: TGTGCCAGCAGTTTTAGTGGGCAGGGGGATAACTATGGCTACACCTTC. Its translation: CASSFSGQGDNYGYTF.